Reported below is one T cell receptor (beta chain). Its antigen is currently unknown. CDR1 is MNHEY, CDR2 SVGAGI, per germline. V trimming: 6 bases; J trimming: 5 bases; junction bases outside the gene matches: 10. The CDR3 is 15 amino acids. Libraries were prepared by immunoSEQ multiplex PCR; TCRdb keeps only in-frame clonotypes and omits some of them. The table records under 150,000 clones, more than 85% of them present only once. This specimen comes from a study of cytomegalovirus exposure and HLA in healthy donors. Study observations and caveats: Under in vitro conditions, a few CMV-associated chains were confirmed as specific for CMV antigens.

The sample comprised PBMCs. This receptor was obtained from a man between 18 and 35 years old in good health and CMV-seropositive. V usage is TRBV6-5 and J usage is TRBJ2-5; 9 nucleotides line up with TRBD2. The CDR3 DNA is TGTGCCAGCAGACACGGCGCGGGAGGGGGGGAGACCCAGTACTTC. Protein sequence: CASRHGAGGGETQYF.